These 2 T cell receptor beta chains share one sample of origin, sequenced in a study of T cell responses to AZD1222 COVID-19 vaccine. Sequencing was performed with immunoSEQ multiplex PCR; in TCRdb, only in-frame clones are kept and a portion is missing. The sample carries around 250,000 clones, 85% to 95% recorded once. The sample was peripheral blood, taken on day 0 of AZD1222 vaccination. These receptor sequences come from an adult in good health.

The gene calls are TRBV28 and TRBJ1-6; no clear D. Deletions cut 2 bases from V and 14 bases from J, with 10 bases between. This CDR3 contains 12 residues. Germline CDR1 MDHEN, CDR2 SYDVKM. The CDR3 loop reads CASSLRLGSLHF. The CDR3 DNA sequence: TGTGCCAGCAGTTTACGGTTGGGGTCCCTCCACTTT.

This clone was picked up one time. This rearrangement joins TRBV7-9 to TRBJ1-1, with D unclear. The CDR3 consists of 13 residues. Trimming took 4 bases from V and 3 from J, leaving 9 bases between them. CDR1 and CDR2 from the germline V gene are SEHNR and FQNEAQ (reference sequence). CDR3 sequence reads: CASSSWLDTEAFF. The CDR3 region has the DNA TGTGCCAGCAGCTCGTGGTTGGACACTGAAGCTTTCTTT. The variable domain in full, with the rest retrieved from reference TRBV7-9 and TRBJ1-1, is DTGVSQNPRHKITKRGQNVTFRCDPISEHNRLYWYRQTLGQGPEFLTYFQNEAQLEKSRLLSDRFSAERPKGSFSTLEIQRTEQGDSAMYLCASSSWLDTEAFFGQGTRLTVV.